The 29 T cell receptor beta chains given below trace back to one sample, sequenced in a study of blood T cells in healthy people across ages (dated by TCRdb to the mid-2010s). Receptor amplification or capture employed 5' RACE. This sample was sequenced with an Illumina HiSeq 2500. A second PCR of roughly 7 to 12 cycles was run with a J-beta primer mix and a sample-barcoded 5' primer. TCRdb reprocessed the public reads (quality trimming at Q25 with fastp, clone calling with MiXCR) and kept in-frame beta chains. Rows with a matching CDR3 protein are joined into one entry that keeps the most common DNA and genes. This sample has roughly 1.5 million distinct CDR3 sequences in its table, and 40% to 45% of those were observed once. In total, the top ten clones hold about 4% of the sample. The sample consisted of blood. Receptors were obtained from a woman younger than 30 in good health.

This clonotype was detected a few times. The chain combines TRBV4-3 with TRBJ1-1; 7 bases are a match to TRBD1. With 0 bases clipped from V and 2 bases from J, the junction kept 6 bases outside the gene matches. The CDR3 contains 16 residues. Germline V gene data show CDR1 as LGHNA and CDR2 as YSLEER. CDR3 bases: TGCGCCAGCAGCCAAGATTGGAGGGGGCCTAACACTGAAGCTTTCTTT. Translated, it gives CASSQDWRGPNTEAFF.

In regard to this clonotype: Germline and junction disagree at one end, which may indicate a read error. The V call is TRBV6-1, the J call TRBJ1-2; D is ambiguous. The length of the CDR3 is 13 residues. Germline V gives CDR1 MNHNS, CDR2 SASEGT. This CDR3 is CASLGIANCGYTF. The CDR3 DNA follows: TGTGCCAGCTTGGGAATAGCTAACTGTGGCTACACCTTC.

This clonotype was seen a few times. The chain combines TRBV10-3 with TRBJ1-2; 8 positions agree with TRBD1. This CDR3 contains 13 residues. The J segment lost 6 bases and the V segment lost 7 bases, leaving 7 bases of the junction unmatched. Germline V gene data show CDR1 as ENHRY and CDR2 as SYGVKD. The CDR3 here is CAITLTGGDGYTF. DNA for the CDR3: TGTGCCATCACCCTAACAGGGGGGGATGGCTACACCTTC.

The V and J genes are TRBV27 and TRBJ2-1; no reliable D call. This CDR3 region has 11 residues. Germline V CDR1 and CDR2: MNHEY, SMNVEV (reference sequence). The V gene lost 6 bases and the J gene lost 10 bases, with 10 bases spanning the gap. In nucleotides, the CDR3 is TGTGCCAGCAGCGACTCCTTGGAGCAGTTCTTC. Translation gives CASSDSLEQFF.

The chain is built from TRBV4-3 and TRBJ1-6, with a weak D call TRBD1 (5 bases). V was cut by 0 bases and J by 7 bases, with 7 bases left in between. Germline lookup yields CDR1 LGHNA and CDR2 YSLEER. The CDR3 contains 14 residues. This chain's CDR3 is CASSQEGTNSPLHF. In nucleotides, the CDR3 is TGCGCCAGCAGCCAAGAAGGGACGAATTCACCCCTCCACTTT.

This clonotype was detected only a few times. V usage is TRBV9 and J usage is TRBJ2-5; 9 bases align to TRBD2. Per germline, CDR1 SGDLS and CDR2 YYNGEE. The CDR3 is 16 residues long. V was pared by 2 bases and J by 2 bases, with 7 bases of the junction left unmatched. The DNA of the CDR3 is TGTGCCAGCAGCGTCCAACTAGCGGGTTCACAAGAGACCCAGTACTTC. This translates into CASSVQLAGSQETQYF.

This clonotype was counted between two and nine times. The rearrangement links TRBV3-1 to TRBJ2-5; maybe TRBD2 (6 bases). This CDR3 contains 14 residues. Deletions cut 0 bases from V and 6 bases from J, with 11 bases between. CDR1 LGHDT and CDR2 YNNKEL come from the germline V gene (reference sequence). For the CDR3, the DNA is TGTGCCAGCAGCCAAGACGCCGGACTAAAGACCCAGTACTTC. Protein product: CASSQDAGLKTQYF.

This clonotype has just a few counts. The gene calls are TRBV7-2 and TRBJ1-4; D is possibly TRBD1 (5 bases). The CDR3 sequence is 15 residues long. V lost 6 bases and J lost 5, with 16 bases in between. CDR1 is SGHTA and CDR2 is FQGNSA in the germline V gene. CDR3 sequence reads: CASSFGGTVNEKLFF. The CDR3 DNA reads as TGTGCCAGCAGTTTTGGAGGGACGGTCAATGAAAAACTGTTTTTT.

This clonotype has more than one count but fewer than ten. V is TRBV27 and J is TRBJ2-4; tentatively, D is TRBD1 (6 bases). Germline V lookup: CDR1 MNHEY, CDR2 SMNVEV (reference sequence). CDR3 length equals 13 residues. Trimming cost V 5 bases and J 2 bases, with 7 bases left between them. The CDR3 is CASSDRSKNIQYF. The CDR3 DNA sequence: TGTGCCAGCAGTGACAGGTCCAAAAACATTCAGTACTTC.

This chain uses TRBV24-1 with TRBJ2-5; no clear D gene. Germline V gives CDR1 KGHDR, CDR2 SFDVKD. The V gene lost 9 bases and the J gene lost 2 bases, with 6 bases spanning the gap. The CDR3 is made up of 11 amino acids. CDR3 nucleotide sequence: TGTGCCACCGCTGGACAAGAGACCCAGTACTTC. It encodes CATAGQETQYF.

This clonotype was seen a few times. The J gene is TRBJ2-3, the V gene TRBV12-3 or TRBV12-4; 8 bases are a match to TRBD2. The CDR3 is 14 residues long. The V segment lost 6 bases and the J segment 3 bases; nucleotides outside the gene matches: 5. This CDR3 is CASSLSGETDTQYF. Here the CDR3 DNA reads TGTGCCAGCAGCCTTAGCGGGGAAACAGATACGCAGTATTTT.

This clonotype was counted between two and nine times. The V call is TRBV29-1, the J call TRBJ2-5; possible D gene TRBD1, 6 bases. The CDR3 extends over 13 amino acids. Trimming pared 2 bases from V and 5 bases from J, leaving 12 bases between. Looked up from germline, CDR1 is SQVTM and CDR2 is ANQGSEA. As DNA, the CDR3 is TGCAGCGTTGAACAGGGGAGAGGGGAGACCCAGTACTTC. This encodes CSVEQGRGETQYF.

V gene TRBV7-2 combines with J gene TRBJ1-1; D may be TRBD1 (5 bases). V was clipped by 2 bases and J by 2 bases, with 15 bases between them. This CDR3 contains 16 residues. From germline, CDR1 is SGHTA and CDR2 FQGNSA. DNA of the CDR3: TGTGCCAGCAGCTTAACGTCCAGGGTCTCTAACACTGAAGCTTTCTTT. Translating it yields CASSLTSRVSNTEAFF.

The chain combines TRBV20-1 with TRBJ1-2, with unresolved D. The ends were cut back, 3 bases at V and 0 bases at J, with 5 bases in the middle. The length of the CDR3 is 12 residues. In germline, CDR1 is DFQATT, CDR2 SNEGSKA (reference sequence). The CDR3 here is CSASPTNYGYTF. The DNA of the CDR3 is TGCAGTGCTAGTCCCACTAACTATGGCTACACCTTC.

The sample holds a few counts of this clonotype. This sequence joins TRBV5-1 and TRBJ1-2; TRBD1 is a possible D gene (5 bases). Germline-derived CDR1 and CDR2 are SGHRS and YFSETQ. With 0 bases removed from V and 0 bases from J, the gap between germline ends came to 9 bases. The CDR3 has 15 amino acids. CDR3 DNA: TGCGCCAGCAGCTTGGTTCCGGGGGCTAACTATGGCTACACCTTC. Translating gives CASSLVPGANYGYTF. The whole variable domain, filled in from reference TRBV5-1 and TRBJ1-2, reads KAGVTQTPRYLIKTRGQQVTLSCSPISGHRSVSWYQQTPGQGLQFLFEYFSETQRNKGNFPGRFSGRQFSNSRSEMNVSTLELGDSALYLCASSLVPGANYGYTFGSGTRLTVV.

V and J are TRBV11-2 and TRBJ2-7; 13 bases map to TRBD2. The V segment lost 4 bases and the J segment 8 bases; nucleotides outside the gene matches: 5. Germline loops: CDR1 SGHAT, CDR2 FQNNGV. The CDR3 totals 14 residues. As DNA, the CDR3 is TGTGCCAGCAGCTCCTCACTAGCGGGGGGGCAGCAGTACTTC. Translating it yields CASSSSLAGGQQYF.

The rearrangement links TRBV20-1 to TRBJ2-5; 9 bases are shared with TRBD1. Judging by the DNA end, TRBJ2-7 fits better; the J call may be wrong. CDR1 and CDR2 from the germline V gene are DFQATT and SNEGSKA (reference sequence). The CDR3 loop spans 14 amino acids. CDR3 sequence (DNA): TGCAGTGCTAGCCGGGACAGGGTTTACTACGAGCAGTACTTC. This translates into CSASRDRVYYEQYF.

This clonotype has a handful of counts. The gene calls are TRBV5-6 and TRBJ2-7; 7 bases are shared with TRBD2. The CDR3 extends over 15 amino acids. After removal of 0 bases from V and 2 bases from J, the junction contained 5 bases not matched to a gene. CDR1 is SGHDT, CDR2 YYEEEE, per germline. The CDR3 protein is CASSLGGGRAYEQYF. In DNA, the CDR3 is TGTGCCAGCAGCTTGGGTGGCGGGAGAGCCTACGAGCAGTACTTC. The full variable domain, with the rest looked up from reference TRBV5-6 and TRBJ2-7, is DAGVTQSPTHLIKTRGQQVTLRCSPKSGHDTVSWYQQALGQGPQFIFQYYEEEERQRGNFPDRFSGHQFPNYSSELNVNALLLGDSALYLCASSLGGGRAYEQYFGPGTRLTVT.

The table lists this clonotype with a few counts. The chain recombines TRBV7-2 with TRBJ1-1; D not certain. Germline V gene sequence: CDR1 SGHTA, CDR2 FQGNSA. Trimming shortened V by 3 bases and J by 3 bases, and 14 bases separated the two germline ends. The CDR3 totals 15 residues. CDR3 amino acids: CASSLDLSGYTEAFF. CDR3 sequence (DNA): TGTGCCAGCAGCTTGGATTTGTCGGGGTACACTGAAGCTTTCTTT. The complete variable domain, with remaining parts taken from reference TRBV7-2 and TRBJ1-1, reads GAGVSQSPSNKVTEKGKDVELRCDPISGHTALYWYRQSLGQGLEFLIYFQGNSAPDKSGLPSDRFSAERTGGSVSTLTIQRTQQEDSAVYLCASSLDLSGYTEAFFGQGTRLTVV.

The V call is TRBV6-2 or TRBV6-3, the J call TRBJ2-7; TRBD2 matches 9 bases. The CDR3 spans 14 residues. Germline loops: CDR1 MNHEY, CDR2 SVGEGT. V dropped 6 bases and J dropped 3; count of bases not matched to a gene: 6. Written as DNA, the CDR3 is TGTGCCAGCAGGAAAGCGGGGGGCCTCTACGAGCAGTACTTC. This encodes CASRKAGGLYEQYF.

V usage is TRBV4-1 and J usage is TRBJ2-7, with D maybe TRBD2 (5 bases). The V gene's germline CDR1 is MGHRA and CDR2 YSYEKL. CDR3 length: 13 amino acids. V was clipped by 6 bases and J by 5 bases, with 14 bases between them. The CDR3 sequence: CASRRAGNNEQYF. The CDR3 nucleotides read TGCGCCAGCAGGCGTGCGGGCAACAACGAGCAGTACTTC.

The sample holds a few counts of this clonotype. The J gene is TRBJ1-1, the V gene TRBV12-3 or TRBV12-4; maybe TRBD1 (6 bases). V was pared by 3 bases and J by 4 bases, with 9 bases between. The CDR3 is made up of 13 amino acids. This chain's CDR3 is CASSLRGFTEAFF. Written as DNA, the CDR3 is TGTGCCAGCAGTTTGAGGGGGTTCACTGAAGCTTTCTTT.

The chain uses TRBV28 and TRBJ2-1, with 7 bases aligning to TRBD1. Germline lookup yields CDR1 MDHEN and CDR2 SYDVKM. With 10 bases clipped from V and 4 bases from J, the junction kept 7 bases outside the gene matches. This CDR3 spans 13 amino acids. The CDR3 region has the DNA TGTGCCACCGGCAGGGGGTTTTACAATGAGCAGTTCTTC. Protein: CATGRGFYNEQFF.

Only a few counts were recorded for this clonotype. V usage is TRBV5-5 and J usage is TRBJ2-7; D perhaps matches TRBD1 (6 bases). CDR3 size: 14 residues. V lost 1 base, J lost 4 bases, and 12 bases lay in between. CDR1 is SGHKS and CDR2 is YYEKEE in the germline V gene (reference sequence). Written as DNA, the CDR3 is TGTGCCAGCAGCTTGTGGACAGAACAATACGAGCAGTACTTC. Amino acid sequence: CASSLWTEQYEQYF.

This clonotype was found a few times. CDR3 sequence: CSASSLGSADNYGYTF. The CDR3 DNA is TGCAGTGCTTCAAGCCTAGGTTCGGCGGACAACTATGGCTACACCTTC. The chain has TRBV20-1 and TRBJ1-2; D unresolved. The V gene lost 5 bases and the J gene lost 2 bases, with 21 bases spanning the gap. CDR3 length equals 16 residues. The germline CDR1 and CDR2 sequences are DFQATT and SNEGSKA (reference sequence).

The chain couples TRBV20-1 to TRBJ2-3, with a possible D match to TRBD2 (5 bases). Germline CDR1 is DFQATT and CDR2 is SNEGSKA (reference sequence). V gave up 4 bases and J gave up 8 bases, with 10 bases separating them. There are 11 residues in the CDR3. The CDR3 bases are TGCAGTGCTAACCTAGCTGTTACGCAGTATTTT. Translation: CSANLAVTQYF.

This clonotype came up a few times. CDR3 coding DNA: TGCGCCAGCAGCCAAGATCCGACAGGGTATAGCAATCAGCCCCAGCATTTT. Protein: CASSQDPTGYSNQPQHF. V gene TRBV4-1 combines with J gene TRBJ1-5, with 7 bases lining up with TRBD1. The V gene end was trimmed by 0 bases and the J gene end by 0 bases; junction bases not matched to a gene: 5. The CDR3 is 17 amino acids. The germline V gene encodes CDR1 MGHRA and CDR2 YSYEKL.

In its sample, this clonotype was seen once. This sequence may be a read error, since a much larger clone differs from it by one base. V usage is TRBV7-8 and J usage is TRBJ2-7; possible D gene TRBD1, 5 bases. From germline, CDR1 is SGHVS and CDR2 FQNEAQ. This CDR3 region has 15 residues. The CDR3: CASSPPGQGIYERYF. The CDR3 nucleotides read TGTGCCAGCAGCCCCCCCGGACAAGGAATCTACGAGCGGTACTTC.

V gene TRBV7-2 combines with J gene TRBJ2-1, with D maybe TRBD2 (7 bases). From germline, CDR1 is SGHTA and CDR2 FQGNSA. The CDR3 loop spans 17 amino acids. Trimming took off 2 bases at V and 1 base at J, with 15 bases between the two ends. CDR3 in amino acids: CASSLLSAGASYNEQFF. CDR3 in DNA: TGTGCCAGCAGCTTACTGTCTGCGGGGGCATCCTACAATGAGCAGTTCTTC. Together with reference TRBV7-2 and TRBJ2-1, the CDR3 gives the full variable domain: GAGVSQSPSNKVTEKGKDVELRCDPISGHTALYWYRQSLGQGLEFLIYFQGNSAPDKSGLPSDRFSAERTGGSVSTLTIQRTQQEDSAVYLCASSLLSAGASYNEQFFGPGTRLTVL.